Listed below are T cell receptor beta chains from one sample, sequenced in a study of blood T cell repertoires in COVID-19. The data were produced by immunoSEQ multiplex PCR, yet TCRdb's version contains in-frame clones alone and is incomplete. Of about 240,000 clones listed, around 90% are singletons. Material: peripheral blood. The receptors here all came from a man in his sixties who had recovered from COVID-19. Each CDR3 is given with its conserved first and last residue. The D gene is left open where the match is weak. Rows give clone size only sometimes, using once, few, many, or a class for an expanded clone.

TRBV10-3,many,13,.,TRBJ1-1,TGTGCCATCCGTCCCCCGAGAGCCACTGAAGCTTTCTTT,CAIRPPRATEAFF
TRBV5-1,.,15,TRBD1,TRBJ2-7,TGCGCCAGCAGCACTGGGACAGGGGGGAGGTACGAGCAGTACTTC,CASSTGTGGRYEQYF
TRBV5-1,.,17,TRBD1,TRBJ2-1,TGCGCCAGCAGCATCCTCCCACAGGGGTCCCTGTACAATGAGCAGTTCTTC,CASSILPQGSLYNEQFF
TRBV9,.,14,.,TRBJ1-5,TGTGCCAGCAGCGTAGATTGGAGAAATCAGCCCCAGCATTTT,CASSVDWRNQPQHF
TRBV10-3,.,13,TRBD1,TRBJ1-1,TGTGCCATCAGTGCTCAGGGGGCTACTGAAGCTTTCTTT,CAISAQGATEAFF
TRBV5-1,.,16,.,TRBJ1-3,TGCGCCAGCAGCTTTGAGGGCCAAAGCTCTGGAAACACCATATATTTT,CASSFEGQSSGNTIYF
TRBV7-9,once,11,.,TRBJ2-7,TGTGCCAGCAGCTACACCTACGAGCAGTACTTC,CASSYTYEQYF
TRBV24-1,.,15,TRBD1,TRBJ1-1,TGTGCCACCAGCGCTACCGGACAGGGGGGACGACAAGCTTTCTTT,CATSATGQGGRQAFF
TRBV12-3/TRBV12-4,.,13,.,TRBJ2-3,TGTGCCAGCAGTTTTGGGGGGTTGGATACGCAGTATTTT,CASSFGGLDTQYF
TRBV11-2,.,16,.,TRBJ2-1,TGTGCCAGCAGCTTAGCCCAGGGTACCCTTTACAATGAGCAGTTCTTC,CASSLAQGTLYNEQFF
TRBV18,.,12,.,TRBJ1-1,TGTGCCAGCCGGGGGACGAACACTGAAGCTTTCTTT,CASRGTNTEAFF
TRBV5-1,.,17,TRBD2,TRBJ2-3,TGCGCCAGCAGGGGTACCCCAGGGAGGGGAAGCACAGATACGCAGTATTTT,CASRGTPGRGSTDTQYF
TRBV25-1,.,14,.,TRBJ1-1,TGTGCCAGCAGCGACCACCGGGGGGACACTGAAGCTTTCTTT,CASSDHRGDTEAFF
TRBV7-9,.,15,TRBD1,TRBJ2-5,TGTGCCAGCAGCTTCAGACGGACAGGGGCCGAGACCCAGTACTTC,CASSFRRTGAETQYF
TRBV2,.,13,.,TRBJ2-1,TGTGCCAGTGCAACAATACCTTTAGCAATGCAGTTCTTC,CASATIPLAMQFF
TRBV18,.,15,.,TRBJ2-1,TGTGCCAGCTCCGGCCGGGATGCTCTTTACAATGAGCAGTTCTTC,CASSGRDALYNEQFF
TRBV10-3,.,14,TRBD1,TRBJ1-2,TGTGCCATCAGTGATATCAGACAGGGGGATGGCTACACCTTC,CAISDIRQGDGYTF
TRBV7-9,once,13,.,TRBJ1-4,TGTGCCAGCAGCTTCGGTAGTGGTGAAAAACTGTTTTTT,CASSFGSGEKLFF
TRBV23-1,.,18,.,TRBJ1-1,TGCGCCAGCAGCCAATTTAAGGAGGGAAGGCTTACGAACACTGAAGCTTTCTTT,CASSQFKEGRLTNTEAFF
TRBV5-1,.,16,.,TRBJ1-6,TGCGCCAGCAGCCCAAGAGGACAGCAGGTTAATTCACCCCTCCACTTT,CASSPRGQQVNSPLHF
TRBV30,.,16,.,TRBJ2-1,TGTGCCTGGAGTGCCAGCACGCGGGGGCCCTACAATGAGCAGTTCTTC,CAWSASTRGPYNEQFF
TRBV19,once,19,.,TRBJ1-2,TGTGCCAGTAGTAAGAGCGCGGGGGGGTCGGCCCGCGTCGTCTTCGGCTACACCTTC,CASSKSAGGSARVVFGYTF
TRBV15,.,17,.,TRBJ2-2,TGTGCCACCAGCAGTATTTATGCGGGTGCGAACACCGGGGAGCTGTTTTTT,CATSSIYAGANTGELFF
TRBV9,.,12,.,TRBJ2-1,TGTGCCAGCAGCGCCCAGGGTAGTGAGCAGTTCTTC,CASSAQGSEQFF
TRBV5-1,once,15,.,TRBJ2-7,TGCGCCAGCAGTGCTACTGGGGGCGCCGGATACGAGCAGTACTTC,CASSATGGAGYEQYF
TRBV29-1,once,11,TRBD1,TRBJ1-1,TGCAGCGCCGAAGGGGGCCTCGGAGCTTTCTTT,CSAEGGLGAFF
TRBV2,.,12,.,TRBJ2-1,TGTGCCAGCAGTGGTAGGGGGAATGAGCAGTTCTTC,CASSGRGNEQFF
TRBV19,.,14,TRBD1,TRBJ2-1,TGTGCCAGTAGTAACAGGGGGCTGTACAATGAGCAGTTCTTC,CASSNRGLYNEQFF
TRBV5-6,.,15,.,TRBJ1-5,TGTGCCAGCAGCTTGACGGTGGGGGCTGCTCAGCCCCAGCATTTT,CASSLTVGAAQPQHF
TRBV6-6,once,14,.,TRBJ2-2,TGTGCCAGCAGTTGGACAGTCACCACCGGGGAGCTGTTTTTT,CASSWTVTTGELFF
TRBV30,.,15,.,TRBJ2-2,TGTGCCTGGAGTAAAGACTTTCCTGGGACCGGGGAGCTGTTTTTT,CAWSKDFPGTGELFF
TRBV7-2,.,15,TRBD2,TRBJ2-3,TGTGCCAGCAGTAGTGCGGGGGGAACCGCAGATACGCAGTATTTT,CASSSAGGTADTQYF
TRBV11-3,.,15,TRBD1,TRBJ2-1,TGTGCCAGCAGCAAAGACAGGGCGAGATACAATGAGCAGTTCTTC,CASSKDRARYNEQFF
TRBV9,.,12,.,TRBJ1-5,TGTGCCAGCAGCGGCAATACCGGGCCCCAGCATTTT,CASSGNTGPQHF
TRBV7-9,.,12,.,TRBJ1-4,TGTGCCAGCAGTCTCCAGGGTGAAAAACTGTTTTTT,CASSLQGEKLFF
TRBV18,.,16,TRBD1,TRBJ1-3,TGTGCCAGCTCACCCGTGGGACAGAGCTCTGGAAACACCATATATTTT,CASSPVGQSSGNTIYF
TRBV27,.,14,.,TRBJ1-6,TGTGCCAGCAGTTCGGGGGTTCCCAATTCACCCCTCCACTTT,CASSSGVPNSPLHF
TRBV28,.,14,.,TRBJ2-7,TGTGCCAGCATGATAGGGGGAAGCCACGGCGAGCAGTACTTC,CASMIGGSHGEQYF
TRBV5-1,.,14,TRBD1,TRBJ2-3,TGCGCCAGCAGCGCCGGGACAGGGCGGGATACGCAGTATTTT,CASSAGTGRDTQYF
TRBV24-1,.,16,TRBD2,TRBJ2-7,TGTGCCACCAGTGATTTTGGGATAGCGGGAACCTACGAGCAGTACTTC,CATSDFGIAGTYEQYF
TRBV6-5,.,13,.,TRBJ2-2,TGTGCCAGCACTAGGATTAACACCGGGGAGCTGTTTTTT,CASTRINTGELFF
TRBV19,.,18,TRBD1,TRBJ2-3,TGTGCCAGTGGCCGTATCCCGACAGGGCAATCTGGCACAGATACGCAGTATTTT,CASGRIPTGQSGTDTQYF
TRBV6-6,.,15,TRBD1,TRBJ2-1,TGTGCCAGCAGCTACCGGGACAGGGGGTGGGATGAGCAGTTCTTC,CASSYRDRGWDEQFF
TRBV6-5,.,15,TRBD2,TRBJ2-1,TGTGCCAGCAATAGCGGGGGAGGGGCCTACAATGAGCAGTTCTTC,CASNSGGGAYNEQFF
TRBV6-5,.,12,.,TRBJ1-4,TGTGCCAGCAGCTTCATGGAGGAAAAACTGTTTTTT,CASSFMEEKLFF
TRBV10-3,many,16,TRBD2,TRBJ2-2,TGTGCCATCAGCTCCGGGACTAGACCCTACACCGGGGAGCTGTTTTTT,CAISSGTRPYTGELFF
TRBV7-2,.,17,.,TRBJ2-3,TGTGCCAGCAGCTTAGGTTGGAGCCGCCCTAGCACAGATACGCAGTATTTT,CASSLGWSRPSTDTQYF
TRBV29-1,.,15,.,TRBJ2-1,TGCAGCGTTCGGTGGGGCTCCCTTTCGTACAATGAGCAGTTCTTC,CSVRWGSLSYNEQFF
TRBV18,.,17,TRBD1,TRBJ1-2,TGTGCCAGCTCACCACGGGGAACAGGACAGGGGAACTATGGCTACACCTTC,CASSPRGTGQGNYGYTF
TRBV5-1,.,16,TRBD1,TRBJ2-6,TGCGCCAGCAGCCCGGGACAGCTCTCTGGGGCCAACGTCCTGACTTTC,CASSPGQLSGANVLTF
TRBV11-2,.,13,TRBD1,TRBJ2-7,TGTGCCAGCAGCCTAGACAGGGCCTACGAGCAGTACTTC,CASSLDRAYEQYF
TRBV12-5,.,9,.,TRBJ2-3,TGTGCTAGTGGCCTAGCGCAGTATTTT,CASGLAQYF
TRBV10-3,once,19,TRBD2,TRBJ2-1,TGTGCCATCAGCGGACTAGCGGGGGGCCCTCAAAGCTCCTACAATGAGCAGTTCTTC,CAISGLAGGPQSSYNEQFF
TRBV13,.,13,.,TRBJ1-1,TGTGCCAGCAGCTTCCTACCGAACACTGAAGCTTTCTTT,CASSFLPNTEAFF
TRBV6-6,.,20,.,TRBJ2-2,TGTGCCAGCAGCCGCTTGGGGTCAGGGGTCACTCTAAGAAACACCGGGGAGCTGTTTTTT,CASSRLGSGVTLRNTGELFF